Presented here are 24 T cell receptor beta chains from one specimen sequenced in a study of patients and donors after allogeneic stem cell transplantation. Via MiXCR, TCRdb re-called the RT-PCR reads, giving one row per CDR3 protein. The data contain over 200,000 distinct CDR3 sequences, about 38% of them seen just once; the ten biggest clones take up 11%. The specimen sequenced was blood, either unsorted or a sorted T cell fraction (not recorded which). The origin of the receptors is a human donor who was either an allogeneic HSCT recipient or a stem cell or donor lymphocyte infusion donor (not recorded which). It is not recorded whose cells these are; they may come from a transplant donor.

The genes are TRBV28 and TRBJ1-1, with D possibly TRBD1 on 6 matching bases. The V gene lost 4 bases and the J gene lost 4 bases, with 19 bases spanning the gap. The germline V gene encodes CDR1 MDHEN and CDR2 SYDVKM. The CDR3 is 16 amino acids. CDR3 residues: CASSSRGWGQGTEAFF. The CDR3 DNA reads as TGTGCCAGCAGTTCCCGGGGTTGGGGGCAGGGCACTGAAGCTTTCTTT.

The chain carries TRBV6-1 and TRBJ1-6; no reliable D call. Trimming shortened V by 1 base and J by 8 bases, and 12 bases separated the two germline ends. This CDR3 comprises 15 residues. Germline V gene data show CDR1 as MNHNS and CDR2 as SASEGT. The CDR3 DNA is TGTGCCAGCAGTGAAGAAGCACAGTATCATTCACCCCTCCACTTT. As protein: CASSEEAQYHSPLHF.

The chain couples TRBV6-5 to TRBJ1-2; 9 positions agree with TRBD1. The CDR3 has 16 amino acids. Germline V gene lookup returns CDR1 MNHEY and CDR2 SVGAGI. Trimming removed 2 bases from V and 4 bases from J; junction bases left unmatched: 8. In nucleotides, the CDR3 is TGTGCCAGCAGTTACGGGACAGGGATCCTTCTCTATGGCTACACCTTC. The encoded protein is CASSYGTGILLYGYTF.

The DNA for the CDR3 is TGTGCCAGCAGTTACGGCACAGGGGGCTATGGCTACACCTTC. Translation gives CASSYGTGGYGYTF. The J gene is TRBJ1-2, the V gene TRBV6-5; 8 nucleotides match TRBD1. The CDR3 length is 14 residues. The germline CDR1 and CDR2 sequences are MNHEY and SVGAGI. V was clipped by 2 bases and J by 4 bases; unmatched bases: 3.

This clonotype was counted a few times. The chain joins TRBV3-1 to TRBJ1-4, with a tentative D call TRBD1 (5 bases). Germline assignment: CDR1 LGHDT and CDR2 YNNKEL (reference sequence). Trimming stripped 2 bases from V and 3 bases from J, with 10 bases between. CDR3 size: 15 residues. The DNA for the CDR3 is TGTGCCAGCAGCCAACGCGGGACGGCTAATGAAAAACTGTTTTTT. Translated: CASSQRGTANEKLFF.

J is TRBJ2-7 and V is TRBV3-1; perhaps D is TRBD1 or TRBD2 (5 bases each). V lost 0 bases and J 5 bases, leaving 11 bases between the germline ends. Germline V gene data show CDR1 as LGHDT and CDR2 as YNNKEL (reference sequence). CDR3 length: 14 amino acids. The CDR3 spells CASSQDIGADEQYF. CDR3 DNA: TGTGCCAGCAGCCAAGATATCGGGGCAGACGAGCAGTACTTC.

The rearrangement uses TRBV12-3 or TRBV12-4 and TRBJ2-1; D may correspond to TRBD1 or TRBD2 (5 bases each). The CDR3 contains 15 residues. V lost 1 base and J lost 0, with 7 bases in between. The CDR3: CASSLGDGSYNEQFF. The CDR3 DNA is TGTGCCAGCAGTTTAGGGGACGGCTCCTACAATGAGCAGTTCTTC.

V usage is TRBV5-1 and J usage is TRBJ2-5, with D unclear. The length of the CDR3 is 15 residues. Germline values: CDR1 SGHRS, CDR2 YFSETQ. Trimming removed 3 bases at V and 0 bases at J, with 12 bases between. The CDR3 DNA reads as TGCGCCAGCAGCTCAGGCCGTAGCTACCAAGAGACCCAGTACTTC. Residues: CASSSGRSYQETQYF. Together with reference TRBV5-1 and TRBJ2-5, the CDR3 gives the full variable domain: KAGVTQTPRYLIKTRGQQVTLSCSPISGHRSVSWYQQTPGQGLQFLFEYFSETQRNKGNFPGRFSGRQFSNSRSEMNVSTLELGDSALYLCASSSGRSYQETQYFGPGTRLLVL.

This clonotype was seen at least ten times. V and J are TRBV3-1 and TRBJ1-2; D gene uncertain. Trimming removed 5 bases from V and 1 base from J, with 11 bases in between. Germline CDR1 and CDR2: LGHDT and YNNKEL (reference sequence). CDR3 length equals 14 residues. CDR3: CASSESTVNYGYTF. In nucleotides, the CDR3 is TGTGCCAGCAGCGAATCGACGGTTAACTATGGCTACACCTTC.

The CDR3 DNA sequence: TGCAGCGCCCAACGGGGGCGTGGCAATGAAAAACTGTTTTTT. Its protein product is CSAQRGRGNEKLFF. The chain recombines TRBV29-1 with TRBJ1-4; possible D gene TRBD1, 6 bases. Germline lookup yields CDR1 SQVTM and CDR2 ANQGSEA. This CDR3 has 14 residues. V lost 7 bases to trimming and J lost 5 bases, with 17 bases between them.

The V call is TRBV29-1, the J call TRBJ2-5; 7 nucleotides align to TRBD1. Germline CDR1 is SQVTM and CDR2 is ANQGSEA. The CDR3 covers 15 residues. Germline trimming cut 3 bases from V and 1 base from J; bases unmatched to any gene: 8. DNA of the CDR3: TGCAGCGTTGAGAAGACAGGGAGCTCCCAAGAGACCCAGTACTTC. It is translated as CSVEKTGSSQETQYF.

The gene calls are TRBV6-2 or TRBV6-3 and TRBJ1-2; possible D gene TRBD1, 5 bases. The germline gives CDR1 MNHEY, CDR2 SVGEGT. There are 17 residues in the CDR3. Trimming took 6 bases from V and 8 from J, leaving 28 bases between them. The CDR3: CASSKDPKGRILDGYTF. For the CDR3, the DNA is TGTGCCAGCAGCAAGGACCCAAAGGGACGGATCCTGGACGGCTACACCTTC.

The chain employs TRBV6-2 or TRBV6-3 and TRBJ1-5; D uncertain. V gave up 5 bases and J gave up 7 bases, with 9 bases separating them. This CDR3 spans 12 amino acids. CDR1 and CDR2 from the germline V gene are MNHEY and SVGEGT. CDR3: CASSGDWQPQHF. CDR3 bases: TGTGCCAGCAGTGGGGATTGGCAGCCCCAGCATTTT.

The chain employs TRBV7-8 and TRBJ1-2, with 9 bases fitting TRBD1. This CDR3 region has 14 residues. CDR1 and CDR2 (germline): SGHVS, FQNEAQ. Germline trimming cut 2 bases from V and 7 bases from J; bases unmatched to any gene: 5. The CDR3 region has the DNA TGTGCCAGCAGCTTACCGGGACAGGGACCTGGCTACACCTTC. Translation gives CASSLPGQGPGYTF. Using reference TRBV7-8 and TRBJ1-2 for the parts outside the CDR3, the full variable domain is GAGVSQSPRYKVAKRGQDVALRCDPISGHVSLFWYQQALGQGPEFLTYFQNEAQLDKSGLPSDRFFAERPEGSVSTLKIQRTQQEDSAVYLCASSLPGQGPGYTFGSGTRLTVV.

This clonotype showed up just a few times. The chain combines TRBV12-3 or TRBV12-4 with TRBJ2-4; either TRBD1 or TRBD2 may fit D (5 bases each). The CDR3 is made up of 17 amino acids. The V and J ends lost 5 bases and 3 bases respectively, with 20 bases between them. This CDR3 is CASSRGQLGTVKNIQYF. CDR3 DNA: TGTGCCAGCAGTCGAGGCCAGCTTGGGACGGTCAAAAACATTCAGTACTTC.

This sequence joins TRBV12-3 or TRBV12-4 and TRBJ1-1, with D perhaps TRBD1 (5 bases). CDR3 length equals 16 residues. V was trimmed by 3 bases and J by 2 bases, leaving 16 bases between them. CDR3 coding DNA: TGTGCCAGCAGTTTCCGGTCCGGGACGAAAAACACTGAAGCTTTCTTT. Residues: CASSFRSGTKNTEAFF.

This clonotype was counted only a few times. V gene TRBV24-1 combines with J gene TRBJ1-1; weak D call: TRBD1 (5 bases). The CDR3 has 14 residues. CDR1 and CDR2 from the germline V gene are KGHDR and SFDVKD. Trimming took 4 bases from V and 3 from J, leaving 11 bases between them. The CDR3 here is CATSEKGSDTEAFF. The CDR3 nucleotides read TGTGCCACCAGTGAAAAGGGGAGTGACACTGAAGCTTTCTTT.

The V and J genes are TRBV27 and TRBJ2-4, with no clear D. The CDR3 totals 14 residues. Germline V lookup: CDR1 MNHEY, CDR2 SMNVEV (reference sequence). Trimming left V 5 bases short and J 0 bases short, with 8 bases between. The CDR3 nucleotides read TGTGCCAGCAGTCCCGGGCTAGCCAAAAACATTCAGTACTTC. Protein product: CASSPGLAKNIQYF.

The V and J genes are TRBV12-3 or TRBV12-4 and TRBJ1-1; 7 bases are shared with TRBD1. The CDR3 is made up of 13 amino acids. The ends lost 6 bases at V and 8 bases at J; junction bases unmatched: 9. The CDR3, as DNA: TGTGCCAGCAGAACCGGGACAGTCCCAGAAGCTTTCTTT. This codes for CASRTGTVPEAFF.

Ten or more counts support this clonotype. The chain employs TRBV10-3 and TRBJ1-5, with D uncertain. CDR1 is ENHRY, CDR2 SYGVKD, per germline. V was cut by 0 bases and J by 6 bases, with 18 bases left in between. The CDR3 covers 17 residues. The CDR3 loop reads CAISESNSVPMRQPQHF. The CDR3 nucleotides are TGTGCCATCAGTGAGTCGAATTCAGTCCCAATGCGTCAGCCCCAGCATTTT.

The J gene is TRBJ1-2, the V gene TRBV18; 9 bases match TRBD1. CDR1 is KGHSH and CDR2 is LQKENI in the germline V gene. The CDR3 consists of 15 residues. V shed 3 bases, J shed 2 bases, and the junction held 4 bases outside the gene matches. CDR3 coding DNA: TGTGCCAGCTCACCCCGGACAGGGGTAAACTATGGCTACACCTTC. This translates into CASSPRTGVNYGYTF.

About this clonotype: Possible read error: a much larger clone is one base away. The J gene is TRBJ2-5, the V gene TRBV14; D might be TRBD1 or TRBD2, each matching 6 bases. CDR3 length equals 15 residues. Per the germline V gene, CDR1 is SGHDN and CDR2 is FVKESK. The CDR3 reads CASSQQLGGAETKYF. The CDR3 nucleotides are TGTGCCAGCAGCCAACAACTGGGGGGCGCGGAGACCAAGTACTTC.

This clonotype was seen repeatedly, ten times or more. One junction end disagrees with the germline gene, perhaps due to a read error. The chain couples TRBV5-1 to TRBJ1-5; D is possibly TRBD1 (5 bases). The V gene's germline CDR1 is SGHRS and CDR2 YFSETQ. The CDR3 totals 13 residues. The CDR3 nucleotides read TGTGCCAGCAGTTTAGGGGCCAATCAGCCCCAGCATTTT. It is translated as CASSLGANQPQHF. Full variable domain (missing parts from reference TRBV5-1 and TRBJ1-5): KAGVTQTPRYLIKTRGQQVTLSCSPISGHRSVSWYQQTPGQGLQFLFEYFSETQRNKGNFPGRFSGRQFSNSRSEMNVSTLELGDSALYLCASSLGANQPQHFGDGTRLSIL.

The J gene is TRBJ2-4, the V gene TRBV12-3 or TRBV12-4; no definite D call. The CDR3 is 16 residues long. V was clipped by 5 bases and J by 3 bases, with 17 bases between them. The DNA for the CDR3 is TGTGCCAGCAGTGCCAGTCTATCGCTCAGCAAAAACATTCAGTACTTC. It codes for CASSASLSLSKNIQYF.